The 30 T cell receptor beta chains in this list originate from one sample, sequenced in a study of blood T cell repertoires in COVID-19 (dated by TCRdb to 2020 to 2022). The library was obtained by the immunoSEQ multiplex PCR assay. What TCRdb holds here is the immuneACCESS table cut down to in-frame rearrangements. Part of the clones is not present; checked against another copy, under half of the missing clones reflect an unresolved V gene, and the others are unexplained. The sample table shows more than 300,000 clones, and 80% to 90% are seen once. The top ten clonotypes cover about 2.1% of the sample. Sample: PBMCs or T cells enriched from blood (not recorded which). Every receptor here comes from a man aged 35-49 years in a cohort exposed to, infected with or recovered from COVID-19 (not recorded which).

The rearrangement links TRBV2 to TRBJ2-2; 8 bases fit TRBD1. This CDR3 region has 15 residues. With 6 bases clipped from V and 4 bases from J, the junction kept 7 bases outside the gene matches. Germline loops: CDR1 SNHLY, CDR2 FYNNEI. CDR3 in DNA: TGTGCCAGCAGCTCAGGGGGCGCGGGCACCGGGGAGCTGTTTTTT. Its protein product is CASSSGGAGTGELFF.

The rearrangement joins TRBV4-2 to TRBJ2-2; D is unclear. The CDR3 is 17 residues long. Per germline, CDR1 LGHNA and CDR2 YNFKEQ. V dropped 0 bases and J dropped 11 bases, with 22 bases sitting between them. In DNA, the CDR3 is TGTGCCAGCAGCCAAGATATGGGTGGAGTATTCACGGGTGAGCTGTTTTTT. It translates to CASSQDMGGVFTGELFF.

This sequence joins TRBV7-8 and TRBJ1-5, with D unresolved. CDR1 is SGHVS, CDR2 FQNEAQ, per germline. This CDR3 spans 13 amino acids. V was clipped by 3 bases and J by 4 bases, with 7 bases between them. The CDR3: CASSLTPNQPQHF. The CDR3 DNA is TGTGCCAGCAGCTTGACACCTAATCAGCCCCAGCATTTT.

V and J are TRBV7-9 and TRBJ2-5; 10 bases map to TRBD2. Germline trimming cut 1 base from V and 3 bases from J; bases unmatched to any gene: 2. CDR3 length equals 15 residues. Germline V gene sequence: CDR1 SEHNR, CDR2 FQNEAQ (reference sequence). The CDR3 DNA is TGTGCCAGCAGCTTAGTTCTAGCGGGAGAAGAGACCCAGTACTTC. Encoded protein: CASSLVLAGEETQYF. Looking up the rest from reference TRBV7-9 and TRBJ2-5 gives the full variable domain: DTGVSQNPRHKITKRGQNVTFRCDPISEHNRLYWYRQTLGQGPEFLTYFQNEAQLEKSRLLSDRFSAERPKGSFSTLEIQRTEQGDSAMYLCASSLVLAGEETQYFGPGTRLLVL.

This chain links TRBV15 with TRBJ1-5; a possible D gene is TRBD1 (5 bases). The ends were cut back, 1 base at V and 4 bases at J, with 8 bases in the middle. CDR3 size: 14 residues. Germline V gene sequence: CDR1 LNHNV, CDR2 YYDKDF (reference sequence). CDR3 in amino acids: CATSRGTINQPQHF. The CDR3 DNA sequence: TGTGCCACCAGCAGAGGGACAATTAATCAGCCCCAGCATTTT.

V and J are TRBV5-6 and TRBJ2-5; 10 bases map to TRBD2. Germline V CDR1 and CDR2: SGHDT, YYEEEE. With V trimmed by 4 bases and J by 5 bases, 5 bases remained unmatched. The CDR3 is made up of 14 amino acids. CDR3 sequence: CASSQTSGSETQYF. In DNA form, the CDR3 reads TGTGCCAGCAGCCAGACTAGCGGGTCGGAGACCCAGTACTTC.

V is TRBV10-3 and J is TRBJ1-1, with 8 bases fitting TRBD1. V dropped 7 bases and J dropped 4; count of bases not matched to a gene: 5. Germline V gene data show CDR1 as ENHRY and CDR2 as SYGVKD. CDR3 length equals 13 residues. Written as DNA, the CDR3 is TGTGCCATCACTAGGACAGGGACCACTGAAGCTTTCTTT. This gives the protein CAITRTGTTEAFF.

The chain recombines TRBV18 with TRBJ2-7; 12 bases map to TRBD2. V lost 6 bases to trimming and J lost 2 bases; unmatched junction nucleotides: 5. Germline V gives CDR1 KGHSH, CDR2 LQKENI. This CDR3 has 15 amino acids. The CDR3 bases are TGTGCCAGCTCGGGGACTAGCGGGCAGACCTACGAGCAGTACTTC. Translation gives CASSGTSGQTYEQYF. The full variable domain, rest sourced from reference TRBV18 and TRBJ2-7, is NAGVMQNPRHLVRRRGQEARLRCSPMKGHSHVYWYRQLPEEGLKFMVYLQKENIIDESGMPKERFSAEFPKEGPSILRIQQVVRGDSAAYFCASSGTSGQTYEQYFGPGTRLTVT.

The chain couples TRBV5-4 to TRBJ2-7, with D perhaps TRBD2 (6 bases). Germline values: CDR1 SGHNT, CDR2 YYREEE (reference sequence). The ends were cut back, 10 bases at V and 0 bases at J, with 14 bases in the middle. The CDR3 has 13 amino acids. The CDR3 coding sequence is TGTGCCGGCGGACGGGAGAGCTCCTACGAGCAGTACTTC. Translated: CAGGRESSYEQYF. Variable domain in full (rest from reference TRBV5-4 and TRBJ2-7): ETGVTQSPTHLIKTRGQQVTLRCSSQSGHNTVSWYQQALGQGPQFIFQYYREEENGRGNFPPRFSGLQFPNYSSELNVNALELDDSALYLCAGGRESSYEQYFGPGTRLTVT.

The chain carries TRBV28 and TRBJ1-1, with 9 bases identical to TRBD1. In germline, CDR1 is MDHEN, CDR2 SYDVKM. The length of the CDR3 is 15 residues. Trimming cost V 5 bases and J 7 bases; bases outside gene matches: 11. The CDR3 loop reads CASSVQGAGDFEAFF. Written as DNA, the CDR3 is TGTGCCAGCAGTGTACAGGGGGCTGGCGATTTTGAAGCTTTCTTT.

J is TRBJ1-2 and V is TRBV29-1; D not resolved. The ends were cut back, 5 bases at V and 4 bases at J, with 14 bases in the middle. This CDR3 region has 13 residues. Per germline, CDR1 SQVTM and CDR2 ANQGSEA. CDR3 sequence reads: CSVSKSSVYGYTF. The CDR3 region has the DNA TGCAGCGTTTCAAAATCCTCGGTCTATGGCTACACCTTC.

In its sample, this clone was seen a few times. V usage is TRBV19 and J usage is TRBJ1-1; 7 nucleotides agree with TRBD1. J gave up 1 base and V 6 bases, and 8 bases lay outside the gene matches. The CDR3 length is 15 residues. The germline gives CDR1 LNHDA, CDR2 SQIVND (reference sequence). The chain's CDR3 is CASRGQAFRNTEAFF. The CDR3 coding sequence is TGTGCCAGTAGAGGACAGGCCTTTAGGAACACTGAAGCTTTCTTT.

This chain links TRBV5-4 with TRBJ2-1; TRBD2 aligns across 13 bases. The junction had 14 bases not matched to a gene; V was cut back by 4 bases and J by 7 bases. From germline, CDR1 is SGHNT and CDR2 YYREEE (reference sequence). The CDR3 totals 18 residues. The CDR3 DNA is TGTGCCAGCAGCCCCAGCTTCAGGACTAGCGGGAGAGGGAATGAGCAGTTCTTC. Protein: CASSPSFRTSGRGNEQFF.

The chain is built from TRBV5-1 and TRBJ2-3, with a possible D match to TRBD2 (6 bases). CDR1 is SGHRS and CDR2 is YFSETQ in the germline V gene. This CDR3 region has 14 residues. Between the trimmed V and J ends, which lost 1 base and 2 bases, there was a span of 8 bases. CDR3 coding DNA: TGCGCCAGCAGCTTGTCGGGGGACACAGATACGCAGTATTTT. Amino acids: CASSLSGDTDTQYF.

The rearrangement joins TRBV7-3 to TRBJ2-1; TRBD2 matches at 12 bases. This CDR3 region has 16 residues. V dropped 5 bases and J dropped 7; count of bases not matched to a gene: 9. The germline V gene has CDR1 SGHTA and CDR2 FQGTGA. The CDR3 loop is CASSGPGTSGWNEQFF. In DNA form, the CDR3 reads TGTGCCAGCAGCGGACCGGGGACTAGCGGGTGGAATGAGCAGTTCTTC.

This rearrangement joins TRBV19 to TRBJ2-1, with a possible D match to TRBD2 (5 bases). There are 13 residues in the CDR3. The germline V and J ends were trimmed by 0 bases and 15 bases, with 15 bases remaining between them. CDR1 LNHDA and CDR2 SQIVND come from the germline V gene (reference sequence). CDR3 region: CASSIDLERWAFF. CDR3 DNA sequence: TGTGCCAGTAGTATAGATCTTGAGCGGTGGGCGTTCTTC.

CDR3 sequence (DNA): TGTGCCAGTAGTACGGGACAGGGGGTGAGAAATTCACCCCTCCACTTT. Amino acids: CASSTGQGVRNSPLHF. The chain recombines TRBV19 with TRBJ1-6; 11 bases line up with TRBD1. Per germline, CDR1 LNHDA and CDR2 SQIVND (reference sequence). J was trimmed by 7 bases and V by 4 bases; bases with no gene match: 6. CDR3 length equals 16 residues.

The chain combines TRBV6-6 with TRBJ1-1, with 7 bases lining up with TRBD1. Germline V gene lookup returns CDR1 MNHNY and CDR2 SVGAGI (reference sequence). The CDR3 extends over 14 amino acids. Trimming removed 6 bases from V and 1 base from J; junction bases left unmatched: 5. The DNA of the CDR3 is TGTGCCAGCAGCATAGACAGGGCGAACACTGAAGCTTTCTTT. This sequence encodes CASSIDRANTEAFF.

The chain joins TRBV5-1 to TRBJ2-1; the match to TRBD2 covers 9 bases. The CDR3 loop spans 16 amino acids. J was trimmed by 2 bases and V by 4 bases; bases with no gene match: 7. Germline V gene lookup returns CDR1 SGHRS and CDR2 YFSETQ. CDR3 nucleotide sequence: TGCGCCAGCAGCCGTAGCGGGAGACCCGCCTACAATGAGCAGTTCTTC. Translating it yields CASSRSGRPAYNEQFF.

V and J are TRBV7-2 and TRBJ2-6, with D uncertain. Germline V lookup: CDR1 SGHTA, CDR2 FQGNSA. The V gene lost 4 bases and the J gene lost 0 bases, with 4 bases spanning the gap. The CDR3 totals 14 residues. The CDR3 is CASSSYSGANVLTF. For the CDR3, the DNA is TGTGCCAGCAGCTCCTACTCTGGGGCCAACGTCCTGACTTTC.

The chain links TRBV7-2 to TRBJ1-6, with D tentatively TRBD1 (6 bases). This CDR3 comprises 15 residues. The V end was cut by 5 bases, the J end by 7 bases, with 15 bases between. Germline CDR1 SGHTA, CDR2 FQGNSA. Written as DNA, the CDR3 is TGTGCCAGCAGCATAGGACAGCCTCCAAATTCACCCCTCCACTTT. It is translated as CASSIGQPPNSPLHF.

CDR3 sequence: CASSLFTSDNEQFF. CDR3 bases: TGTGCCAGCAGCCTATTCACTAGCGACAATGAGCAGTTCTTC. The rearrangement links TRBV11-2 to TRBJ2-1, with TRBD2 matching over 7 bases. CDR3 length: 14 residues. The J segment lost 5 bases and the V segment lost 5 bases, leaving 6 bases of the junction unmatched. Germline lookup yields CDR1 SGHAT and CDR2 FQNNGV.

This rearrangement joins TRBV19 to TRBJ1-5, with D perhaps matching TRBD1 (5 bases). This CDR3 comprises 15 residues. Trimming shortened V by 3 bases and J by 4 bases, and 13 bases separated the two germline ends. Germline V gene data show CDR1 as LNHDA and CDR2 as SQIVND (reference sequence). Here the CDR3 reads CASSMSGAGNQPQHF. The CDR3 DNA sequence: TGTGCCAGTAGTATGAGCGGGGCCGGGAATCAGCCCCAGCATTTT.

This sequence joins TRBV11-2 and TRBJ2-3, with TRBD2 matching 7 bases. CDR1 is SGHAT, CDR2 FQNNGV, per germline. The length of the CDR3 is 15 residues. J gave up 1 base and V 3 bases, and 4 bases lay outside the gene matches. CDR3 loop: CASSFKRGGTDTQYF. CDR3 DNA sequence: TGTGCCAGCAGCTTTAAGCGGGGCGGCACAGATACGCAGTATTTT. The complete variable domain, with remaining parts taken from reference TRBV11-2 and TRBJ2-3, reads EAGVAQSPRYKIIEKRQSVAFWCNPISGHATLYWYQQILGQGPKLLIQFQNNGVVDDSQLPKDRFSAERLKGVDSTLKIQPAKLEDSAVYLCASSFKRGGTDTQYFGPGTRLTVL.

The chain uses TRBV19 and TRBJ1-4; possibly TRBD1 for D (5 bases). This CDR3 is 13 amino acids long. Germline CDR1 reads LNHDA; CDR2 reads SQIVND (reference sequence). The germline V and J ends were trimmed by 9 bases and 7 bases, with 15 bases remaining between them. The CDR3 DNA is TGTGCCAGCGCACCGGGGGGACGTGAAAAACTGTTTTTT. Its protein is CASAPGGREKLFF.

The chain uses TRBV5-1 and TRBJ2-1; 12 nucleotides agree with TRBD2. Trimming at V came to 4 bases and at J to 7 bases, leaving 6 bases not matched to a gene. The CDR3 contains 15 residues. Germline lookup yields CDR1 SGHRS and CDR2 YFSETQ. In nucleotides, the CDR3 is TGCGCCAGCAGCCAAACCGGGACTAGCGGGAATGAGCAGTTCTTC. It is translated as CASSQTGTSGNEQFF.

This clone was detected only once. J is TRBJ2-2 and V is TRBV5-1, with 7 nucleotides matching TRBD2. The J segment lost 5 bases and the V segment lost 4 bases, leaving 8 bases of the junction unmatched. The CDR3 is 15 residues long. Germline CDR1 SGHRS, CDR2 YFSETQ. CDR3 in amino acids: CASSIRTRETGELFF. CDR3 in DNA: TGCGCCAGCAGCATAAGGACTAGAGAGACCGGGGAGCTGTTTTTT.

This chain uses TRBV5-6 with TRBJ1-1; D gene ambiguous. CDR3 length equals 13 residues. Trimming stripped 1 base from V and 0 bases from J, with 4 bases between. Germline CDR1 reads SGHDT; CDR2 reads YYEEEE. The CDR3 DNA follows: TGTGCCAGCAGCTTGTTTATGAACACTGAAGCTTTCTTT. Translating it yields CASSLFMNTEAFF.

The chain combines TRBV6-5 with TRBJ1-6, with D unresolved. The CDR3 is made up of 14 amino acids. Germline loops: CDR1 MNHEY, CDR2 SVGAGI. The V end was cut by 6 bases, the J end by 6 bases, with 12 bases between. This chain's CDR3 is CASSPQPANSPLHF. The CDR3 bases are TGTGCCAGCAGCCCACAGCCTGCTAATTCACCCCTCCACTTT.

This chain uses TRBV12-5 with TRBJ1-2; 7 bases map to TRBD1. Germline loops: CDR1 LGHNT, CDR2 FRNRAP. CDR3 size: 14 residues. V trimming: 3 bases; J trimming: 7 bases; junction bases outside the gene matches: 8. CDR3: CASGLGTGVRGYTF. As DNA, the CDR3 is TGTGCTAGTGGTTTAGGTACAGGGGTTCGTGGCTACACCTTC.